The 4 T cell receptor beta chains given below trace back to one sample, sequenced in a study of spatial heterogeneity in lung cancer. Time point indicated: sample taken at primary tumor resection. A single record per CDR3 protein comes from TCRdb applying MiXCR to the 5' RACE reads. The sample has 40,000 to 55,000 distinct CDR3 sequences; under 7.5% are singletons. Material: PBMCs, obtained at surgery. Source of these receptors: a female donor with early-stage non-small cell lung cancer.

In its sample, this clonotype was seen many times. The chain recombines TRBV6-2 or TRBV6-3 with TRBJ1-1; D is undetermined. The ends were cut back, 6 bases at V and 0 bases at J, with 11 bases in the middle. The CDR3 covers 14 residues. CDR1 is MNHEY, CDR2 SVGEGT, per germline. Written as DNA, the CDR3 is TGTGCCAGCAGAAAATCCAAAGTGAACACTGAAGCTTTCTTT. It specifies CASRKSKVNTEAFF.

This clonotype came up a few times. The chain employs TRBV20-1 and TRBJ2-3; D unresolved. Germline lookup yields CDR1 DFQATT and CDR2 SNEGSKA (reference sequence). CDR3 length: 14 amino acids. With 0 bases removed from V and 0 bases from J, the gap between germline ends came to 7 bases. CDR3 in amino acids: CSARDPLSTDTQYF. CDR3 nucleotides: TGCAGTGCTAGAGACCCCCTGAGCACAGATACGCAGTATTTT.

About this clonotype: A clone one base away is much larger, so this may be a read error. CDR3 nucleotides: TGTGCCAGCAACAATGCAGGGGGCGAGGCGTATGGCTACACCTTC. Translation gives CASNNAGGEAYGYTF. This chain uses TRBV7-2 with TRBJ1-2; 8 bases map to TRBD1. Germline-derived CDR1 and CDR2 are SGHTA and FQGNSA. The CDR3 sequence is 15 residues long. V trimming: 7 bases; J trimming: 5 bases; junction bases outside the gene matches: 12. Using reference TRBV7-2 and TRBJ1-2 for the parts outside the CDR3, the full variable domain is GAGVSQSPSNKVTEKGKDVELRCDPISGHTALYWYRQSLGQGLEFLIYFQGNSAPDKSGLPSDRFSAERTGGSVSTLTIQRTQQEDSAVYLCASNNAGGEAYGYTFGSGTRLTVV.

This clonotype has more than one count but fewer than ten. This chain connects TRBV7-9 to TRBJ2-5, with 10 nucleotides matching TRBD2. Germline trimming cut 6 bases from V and 1 base from J; bases unmatched to any gene: 5. Looked up from germline, CDR1 is SEHNR and CDR2 is FQNEAQ (reference sequence). The CDR3 covers 15 residues. The CDR3 loop is CASSVAGGGQETQYF. CDR3 nucleotide sequence: TGTGCCAGCAGTGTAGCGGGGGGCGGCCAAGAGACCCAGTACTTC.